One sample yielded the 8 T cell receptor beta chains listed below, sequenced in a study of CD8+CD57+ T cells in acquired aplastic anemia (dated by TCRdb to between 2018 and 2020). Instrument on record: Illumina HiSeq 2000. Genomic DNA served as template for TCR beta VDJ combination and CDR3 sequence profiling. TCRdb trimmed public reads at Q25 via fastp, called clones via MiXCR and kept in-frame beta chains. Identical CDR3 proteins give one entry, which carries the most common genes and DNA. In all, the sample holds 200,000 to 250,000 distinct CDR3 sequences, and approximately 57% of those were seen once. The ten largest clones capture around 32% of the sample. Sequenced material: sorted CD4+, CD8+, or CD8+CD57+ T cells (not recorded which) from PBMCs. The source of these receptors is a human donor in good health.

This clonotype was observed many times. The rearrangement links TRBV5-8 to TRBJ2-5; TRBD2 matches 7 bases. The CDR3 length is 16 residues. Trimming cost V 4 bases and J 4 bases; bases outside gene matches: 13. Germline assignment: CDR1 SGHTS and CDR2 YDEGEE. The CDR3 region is CASSGLPTSSPETQYF. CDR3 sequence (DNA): TGTGCCAGCAGCGGATTACCGACTAGCTCCCCAGAGACCCAGTACTTC.

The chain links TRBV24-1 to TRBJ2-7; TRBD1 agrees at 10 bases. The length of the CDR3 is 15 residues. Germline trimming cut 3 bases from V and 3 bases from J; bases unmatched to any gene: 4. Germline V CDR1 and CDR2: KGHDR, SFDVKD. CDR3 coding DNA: TGTGCCACCAGTGATACTGACAGGGGGCTCTACGAGCAGTACTTC. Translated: CATSDTDRGLYEQYF.

In DNA, the CDR3 is TGTGCCAGCAGCCCTAGCGTGAGGCACTCCTACGAGCAGTACTTC. Protein sequence: CASSPSVRHSYEQYF. This chain joins TRBV9 and TRBJ2-7; D perhaps matches TRBD2 (6 bases). Trimming cost V 4 bases and J 0 bases, with 14 bases left between them. The CDR3 is made up of 15 amino acids. Per the germline V gene, CDR1 is SGDLS and CDR2 is YYNGEE.

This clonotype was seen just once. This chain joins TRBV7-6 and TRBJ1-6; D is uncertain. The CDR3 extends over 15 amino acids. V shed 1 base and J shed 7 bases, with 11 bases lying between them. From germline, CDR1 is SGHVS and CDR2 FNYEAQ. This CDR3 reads CASSLGRESNSPLHF. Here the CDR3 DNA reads TGTGCCAGCAGCTTAGGGAGGGAGAGCAATTCACCCCTCCACTTT. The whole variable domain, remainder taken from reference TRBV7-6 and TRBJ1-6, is GAGVSQSPRYKVTKRGQDVALRCDPISGHVSLYWYRQALGQGPEFLTYFNYEAQQDKSGLPNDRFSAERPEGSISTLTIQRTEQRDSAMYRCASSLGRESNSPLHFGNGTRLTVT.

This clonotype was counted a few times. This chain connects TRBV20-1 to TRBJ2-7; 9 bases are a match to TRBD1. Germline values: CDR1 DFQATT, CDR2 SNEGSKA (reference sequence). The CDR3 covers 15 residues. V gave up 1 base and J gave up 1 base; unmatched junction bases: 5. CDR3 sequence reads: CSARGVTGGSYEQYF. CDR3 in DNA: TGCAGTGCTAGAGGTGTGACAGGGGGGTCCTACGAGCAGTACTTC.

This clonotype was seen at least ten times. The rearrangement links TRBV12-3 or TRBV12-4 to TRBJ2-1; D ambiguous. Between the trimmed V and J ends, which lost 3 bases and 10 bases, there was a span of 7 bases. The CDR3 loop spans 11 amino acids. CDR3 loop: CASSFSPEQFF. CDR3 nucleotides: TGTGCCAGCAGTTTCTCGCCGGAGCAGTTCTTC.

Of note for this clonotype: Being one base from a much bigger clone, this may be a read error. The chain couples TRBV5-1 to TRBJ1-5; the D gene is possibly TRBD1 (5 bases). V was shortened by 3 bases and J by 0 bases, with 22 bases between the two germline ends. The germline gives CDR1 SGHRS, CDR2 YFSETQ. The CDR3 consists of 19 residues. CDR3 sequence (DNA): TGCGCCAGCAGCTCGGGGGTAGGTTCAGAGGTATATAGCAATCAGCCCCAGCATTTT. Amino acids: CASSSGVGSEVYSNQPQHF.

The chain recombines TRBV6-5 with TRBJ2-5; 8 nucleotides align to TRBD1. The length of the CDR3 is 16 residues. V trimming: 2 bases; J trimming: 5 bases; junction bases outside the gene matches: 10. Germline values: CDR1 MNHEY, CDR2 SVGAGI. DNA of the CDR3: TGTGCCAGCAGTTACGATTCATCGGCAGGGGGCGAGACCCAGTACTTC. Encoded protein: CASSYDSSAGGETQYF.